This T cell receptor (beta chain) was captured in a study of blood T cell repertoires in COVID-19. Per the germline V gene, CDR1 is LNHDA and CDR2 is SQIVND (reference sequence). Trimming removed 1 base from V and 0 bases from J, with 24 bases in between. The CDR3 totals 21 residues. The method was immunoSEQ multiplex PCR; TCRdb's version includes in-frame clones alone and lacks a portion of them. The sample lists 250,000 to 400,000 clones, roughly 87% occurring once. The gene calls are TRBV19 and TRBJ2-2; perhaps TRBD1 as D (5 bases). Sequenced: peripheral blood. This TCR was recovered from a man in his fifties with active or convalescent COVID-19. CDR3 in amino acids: CASSIVVWPRDRETNTGELFF. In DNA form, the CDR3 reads TGTGCCAGTAGTATAGTAGTTTGGCCCCGAGACAGAGAAACGAACACCGGGGAGCTGTTTTTT. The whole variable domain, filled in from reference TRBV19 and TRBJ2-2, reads DGGITQSPKYLFRKEGQNVTLSCEQNLNHDAMYWYRQDPGQGLRLIYYSQIVNDFQKGDIAEGYSVSREKKESFPLTVTSAQKNPTAFYLCASSIVVWPRDRETNTGELFFGEGSRLTVL.